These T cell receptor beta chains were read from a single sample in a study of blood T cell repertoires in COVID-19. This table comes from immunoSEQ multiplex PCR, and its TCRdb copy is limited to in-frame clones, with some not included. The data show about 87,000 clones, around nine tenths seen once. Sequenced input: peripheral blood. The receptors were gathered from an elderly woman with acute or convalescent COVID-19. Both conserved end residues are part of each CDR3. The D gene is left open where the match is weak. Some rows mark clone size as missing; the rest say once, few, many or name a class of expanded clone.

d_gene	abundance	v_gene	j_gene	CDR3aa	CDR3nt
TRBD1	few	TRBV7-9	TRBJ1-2	CASSLEDRGYTF	TGTGCCAGCAGCTTAGAGGACAGGGGCTACACCTTC
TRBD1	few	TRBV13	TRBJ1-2	CASSLGRGLQVANYGYTF	TGTGCCAGCAGCTTAGGCAGGGGGTTGCAGGTAGCTAACTATGGCTACACCTTC
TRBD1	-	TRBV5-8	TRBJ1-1	CASSFPGTGATEAFF	TGTGCCAGCAGCTTCCCCGGGACAGGGGCCACTGAAGCTTTCTTT
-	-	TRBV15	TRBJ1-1	CATSRDFTGRNTEAFF	TGTGCCACCAGCAGAGATTTTACAGGGCGAAACACTGAAGCTTTCTTT
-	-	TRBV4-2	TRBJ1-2	CASSQGAFGGGYTF	TGTGCCAGCAGCCAAGGAGCATTCGGTGGTGGCTACACCTTC
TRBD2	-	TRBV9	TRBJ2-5	CASSVGASGLPSGGTETQYF	TGTGCCAGCAGCGTAGGGGCTAGCGGGCTACCTTCAGGAGGGACAGAGACCCAGTACTTC
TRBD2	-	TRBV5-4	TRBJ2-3	CASSLLAGTTDTQYF	TGTGCCAGCAGCCTACTAGCGGGGACGACAGATACGCAGTATTTT
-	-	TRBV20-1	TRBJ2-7	CSASGRAGGYEQYF	TGCAGTGCTAGTGGACGGGCCGGAGGCTACGAGCAGTACTTC
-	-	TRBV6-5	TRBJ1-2	CASFQNYGYTF	TGTGCCAGCTTCCAGAACTATGGCTACACCTTC
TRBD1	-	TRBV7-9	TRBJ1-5	CASSEDRVHQPQHF	TGTGCCAGCAGCGAGGACAGGGTACATCAGCCCCAGCATTTT
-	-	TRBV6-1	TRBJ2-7	CASREGRAREEQYF	TGTGCCAGCAGGGAAGGCAGAGCTCGGGAGGAGCAGTACTTC